This TCR beta chain came from a study of T cell repertoires in cytomegalovirus infection (dated by TCRdb to the late 2010s). Regarding the study in general: Donor HLA type was relevant to the analysis, because carriage of CMV infection together with the matching HLA type was indicated by public TCR beta signatures.

The paper as a whole reports these results and caveats: Cumulative frequency of public TCR beta family members discriminated carriers of CMV infection plus the relevant HLA type in this cohort and an independent approximately 370-donor cohort. The ex vivo response was dominated by HLA-C-restricted CMV-specific TCR beta clonotypes, and the single most frequent clonotype in two of eight donors was supplied by these HLA-C-restricted clonotypes.

Cut back by 3 bases and 5 bases, the V and J ends lie 11 bases apart. The germline V gene yields SGDLS for CDR1 and YYNGEE for CDR2. Taken from cysteine to phenylalanine, the CDR3 has 13 residues. The sequence is cut down to CDR3 DNA, 39 bases in frame from base 1. The sequencer listed for this sample is Illumina HiSeq 1500. The public reads were run again by TCRdb, first through fastp at Q25 and then through MiXCR, and only productive beta chains were kept. Rows merge per CDR3 protein into single entries with the most common DNA and genes. The sample profile shows 200,000 to 300,000 distinct CDR3 sequences; 9.1% of them were found once. The top ten hold about 15% of the sample. This clonotype was detected a few times. Its antigen remains unidentified. Base qualities were left out, and no much larger clone turns up one base away.

Here the chain combines TRBV9 and TRBJ1-2, with the D gene call left open. The sequence was obtained from a human donor in good health (CMV status not recorded). Some clones in this sample may be carry-over from other donors' samples. The source material was PBMCs. The sequenced DNA: TGTGCCAGCAGCGCCCCTAATGAGTATGGCTACACCTTC. Its product reads: CASSAPNEYGYTF.